The T cell receptor beta chain under discussion was sequenced for a study of T-cell reconstitution after alpha-beta-depleted transplantation in children. This clonotype was observed many times. A library of TCRbeta sequences, prepared with unique molecular identifiers, was generated. TCRdb re-called the PCR reads with MiXCR, one entry per CDR3 protein. The sample includes about 640,000 distinct CDR3 sequences, 16% of them seen just once. The specimen comprised PBMCs from the stem cell graft donor, sampled from the stem cell graft. The sequence was collected from a human donor who donated a stem cell graft to a child with acute myeloid leukemia.

The CDR3 sequence: CAWASTSGGYEQYF. The CDR3 nucleotides read TGTGCCTGGGCATCAACTAGCGGGGGCTACGAGCAGTACTTC. The chain combines TRBV30 with TRBJ2-7; 11 nucleotides align to TRBD2. Germline lookup yields CDR1 GTSNPN and CDR2 SVGIG (reference sequence). The length of the CDR3 is 14 residues. With V trimmed by 5 bases and J by 3 bases, 6 bases remained unmatched.